The entry that follows covers one TCR beta chain sequence. No antigen is known for it. V was clipped by 4 bases and J by 9 bases; unmatched bases: 13. There are 16 residues in the CDR3. Germline assignment: CDR1 SGDLS and CDR2 YYNGEE. This entry is derived from a study of shared clonotypes between healthy human individuals. At the level of the study: CD8 memory received one plate per donor, CD8 naive two, CD4 memory three and CD4 naive three. General study results and limits: On the whole, naive subsets had larger estimated richness than memory subsets had.

Authors' methods: ImmunoSEQ output lacked quality scores and full-length reads, limiting matched filtering. The protocol was immunoSEQ multiplex PCR, while the TCRdb copy is restricted to in-frame clones and leaves out a portion. V, J and clone size reflect that table, while D and trimming were determined from the DNA. The top ten hold roughly 0.42% of the sample, which has about 1.5 million clones, approximately 98% seen once. All participating donors were Caucasian adults from Nashville, Tennessee. What was sequenced was naive CD4+ T cells sorted from blood. This sample's subset: CD45RA+ positively selected. V and J are TRBV9 and TRBJ2-1; TRBD2 matches 10 bases. This sequence originates from a man aged 25-45 years in good health. CDR3: CASSISSSGRFGEQFF. The CDR3 bases are TGTGCCAGCAGCATCTCCTCTAGCGGGAGATTCGGTGAGCAGTTCTTC.